Below, one TCR beta chain is given with its context. The sample is drawn from a study of blood T cell repertoires in COVID-19. At the level of the study: From the United States, Italy and Spain came samples of acute and convalescent COVID-19. Sources were T cells, B-cell-depleted T cells, or PBMCs; the material itself was cDNA or gDNA.

Losses at the gene ends were 10 bases for V and 2 bases for J; bases not matched to a gene: 8. This CDR3 spans 15 amino acids. Germline V lookup: CDR1 LNHNV, CDR2 YYDKDF (reference sequence). Original processing methods: Reference gene primer amplification gave estimated nucleated cell counts. The repertoire was sequenced with immunoSEQ multiplex PCR; TCRdb's copy has only in-frame clones and lacks some. V and J calls and clone size follow that table, whereas D and trimming were derived from the DNA. This table has about 68,000 clones, approximately 80% appearing once. The clonotype was recovered from a human donor in a cohort sampled during active COVID-19. Material: peripheral blood. This chain joins TRBV15 and TRBJ1-5, with TRBD1 matching 10 bases. CDR3 region: CAIRTGTGGNQPQHF. Here the CDR3 DNA reads TGTGCCATCAGGACCGGGACAGGGGGCAATCAGCCCCAGCATTTT.